The sequence of this T cell receptor beta chain was determined in a study of prognosis after radiotherapy for stage I lung cancer (dated by TCRdb to the early 2020s). Looking at the study overall: Between early 2018 and early 2019, roughly 20 patients with stage I NSCLC were enrolled in Nanjing, China. The study included roughly 13 patients with newly diagnosed primary stage I lung tumors and roughly 5 with oligometastatic NSCLC after surgical resection of the primary tumor. All patients were regarded as medically inoperable, because of comorbidities in about a dozen patients and refusal of surgery in more than 5 patients. The cohort comprised under 15 men and more than 5 women with a median age of approximately 74 years, ranging from roughly 50 to 84 years. Tumor histology was squamous cell carcinoma in several patients and adenocarcinoma in roughly 12. Using image-guided IMRT or VMAT, SBRT was delivered in 3 to 5 fractions at a biologically effective dose of at least 100 Gy. SBRT was not combined with any concurrent therapy in any patient. After SBRT, distant metastases developed in about 20% of the 19 patients at a median of 7 months, while the remaining 15 patients had no significant progression. Peripheral blood TCR beta repertoires were profiled in stage I NSCLC patients before and after stereotactic body radiotherapy, and the repertoires were related to distant failure. The study took one blood sample before SBRT and one after SBRT from each of 19 patients and sequenced all 40 or so samples. The paper's findings and limits, for the study overall: Post-SBRT Shannon entropy and its change from baseline were lower in patients who developed distant metastases; baseline Shannon entropy was not associated with metastases. The study was limited by the small cohort and short follow-up, and independent validation of the study findings is required. No adjustment for multiple comparisons was applied to any of the reported P values. Whether the expanded TCR clones were tumor-specific was not determined. TRBV and TRBJ usage frequencies reportedly differed by metastasis status, in two V genes at baseline and in ten or so V and two J genes after SBRT. A decrease in unique TCR clone counts was observed after SBRT (median 10,088 before versus around 6,200 after; Wilcoxon paired P=0.011).

The CDR3, cysteine through phenylalanine, is 13 amino acids long. Here the CDR3 DNA is all that survives: 39 bases in frame from base 1. V lost 6 bases and J lost 3 bases; the stretch between them is 11 bases long. Looking up the germline V gene (reference sequence) yields CDR1 LNHDA and CDR2 SQIVND. All patients had node-negative disease on CT and PET/CT, and none had a history of other malignancies or had previously received chemotherapy or radiotherapy. At each of the two time points, approximately 6.2 milliliters of peripheral venous blood were collected into EDTA tubes. PBMCs were isolated by Ficoll-Paque Plus density-gradient centrifugation. Samples were stored at -80°C immediately after collection until analysis. This clonotype was recorded only once. This receptor's antigen is unknown. No qualities accompany the bases; no much larger clone lies one base away. Just one read gives weak support.

Two rounds of multiplex PCR were used to amplify the TCR beta CDR3 region from genomic DNA. In the first round of PCR, primers specific to each TRBV and TRBJ gene were used, and the primer sequences are filed in Chinese patent CN105087789A. The second PCR round used universal primers. The Roche High Pure PCR Template Preparation Kit was used to extract genomic DNA from frozen PBMCs. The libraries underwent paired-end sequencing with 151 bp reads on an Illumina HiSeq 3000. As for the authors' bioinformatics: CutAdapt was used to discard raw reads that did not contain the multiplex PCR primer sequences. Using PEAR, the high-quality paired reads were merged into contigs. TRB V, D and J gene segments were assigned to each contig with MiXCR by alignment to reference sequences. CDR3 sequences were clustered by base quality and sequence similarity to remove sequencing errors. Shannon entropy normalized by the natural log of productive TCR sequence number was used as the measure of diversity. To get clonality, Shannon entropy was divided by the natural log of the number of unique clonotypes, and that result was subtracted from one. The Youden index of ROC curves was used to select progression-free survival cut-offs for repertoire metrics, and analyses were performed in R 3.5.3. The public reads were run again by TCRdb, first through fastp at Q25 and then through MiXCR, and only productive beta chains were kept. Under each unique CDR3 protein, matching rows form one entry showing the most common genes and DNA. The V and J calls reflect TCRdb's pipeline rather than the authors' work. Within this sample are 15,000 to 20,000 distinct CDR3 sequences, with roughly 47% of them counted one time only. The top ten clonotypes cover about two fifths of the sample.

The rearranged chain carries TRBV19 and TRBJ2-5, with no D gene named confidently. This sequence was found in a donor aged 50 or older with non-small cell lung cancer. The source material was PBMCs, sampled before or after stereotactic body radiation therapy (not recorded which). The nucleotide sequence reads TGTGCCAGTAGCACCCCTCATAAAGAGACCCAGTACTTC. It encodes CASSTPHKETQYF.